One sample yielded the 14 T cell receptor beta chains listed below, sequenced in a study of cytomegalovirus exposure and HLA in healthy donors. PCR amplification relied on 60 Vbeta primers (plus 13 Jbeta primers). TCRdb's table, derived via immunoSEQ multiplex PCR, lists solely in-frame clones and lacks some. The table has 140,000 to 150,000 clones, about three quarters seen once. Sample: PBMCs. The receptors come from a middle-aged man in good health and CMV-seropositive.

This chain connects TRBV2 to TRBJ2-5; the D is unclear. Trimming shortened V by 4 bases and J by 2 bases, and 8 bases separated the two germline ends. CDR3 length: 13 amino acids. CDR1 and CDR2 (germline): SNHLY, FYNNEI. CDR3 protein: CASSVRLQETQYF. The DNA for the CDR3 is TGTGCCAGCAGTGTGCGGTTACAAGAGACCCAGTACTTC.

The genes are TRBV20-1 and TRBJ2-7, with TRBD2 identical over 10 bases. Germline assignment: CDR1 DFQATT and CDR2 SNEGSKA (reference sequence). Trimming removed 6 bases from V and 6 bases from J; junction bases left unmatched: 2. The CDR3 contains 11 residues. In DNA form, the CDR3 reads TGCAGTGCCAGACTAGCGGGCGAGCAGTACTTC. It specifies CSARLAGEQYF.

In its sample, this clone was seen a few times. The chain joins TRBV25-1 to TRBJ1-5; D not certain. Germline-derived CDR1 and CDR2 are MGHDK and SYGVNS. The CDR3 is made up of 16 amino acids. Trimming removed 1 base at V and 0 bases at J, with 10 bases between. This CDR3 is CASSESKEYSNQPQHF. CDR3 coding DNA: TGTGCCAGCAGTGAATCCAAGGAGTATAGCAATCAGCCCCAGCATTTT. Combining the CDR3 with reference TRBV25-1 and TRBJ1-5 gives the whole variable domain EADIYQTPRYLVIGTGKKITLECSQTMGHDKMYWYQQDPGMELHLIHYSYGVNSTEKGDLSSESTVSRIRTEHFPLTLESARPSHTSQYLCASSESKEYSNQPQHFGDGTRLSIL.

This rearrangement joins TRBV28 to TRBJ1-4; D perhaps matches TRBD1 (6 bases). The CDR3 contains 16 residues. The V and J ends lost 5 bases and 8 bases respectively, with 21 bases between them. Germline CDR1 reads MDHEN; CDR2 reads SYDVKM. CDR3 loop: CASSPVGGARREKLFF. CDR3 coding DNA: TGTGCCAGCAGTCCAGTCGGGGGGGCCCGCCGCGAAAAACTGTTTTTT.

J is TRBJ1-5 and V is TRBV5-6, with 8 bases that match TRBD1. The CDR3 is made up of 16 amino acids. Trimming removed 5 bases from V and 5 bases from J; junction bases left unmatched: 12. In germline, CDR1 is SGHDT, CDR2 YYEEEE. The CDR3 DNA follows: TGTGCCAGCAGTCATAGACAGGGGCCGTCCCATCAGCCCCAGCATTTT. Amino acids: CASSHRQGPSHQPQHF.

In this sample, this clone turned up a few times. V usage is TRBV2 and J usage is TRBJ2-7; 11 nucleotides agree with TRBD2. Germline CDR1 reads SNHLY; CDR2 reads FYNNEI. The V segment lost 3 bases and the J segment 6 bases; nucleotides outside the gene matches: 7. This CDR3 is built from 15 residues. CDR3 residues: CASSDGLAGGGEQYF. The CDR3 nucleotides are TGTGCCAGCAGTGACGGGCTAGCGGGAGGTGGCGAGCAGTACTTC.

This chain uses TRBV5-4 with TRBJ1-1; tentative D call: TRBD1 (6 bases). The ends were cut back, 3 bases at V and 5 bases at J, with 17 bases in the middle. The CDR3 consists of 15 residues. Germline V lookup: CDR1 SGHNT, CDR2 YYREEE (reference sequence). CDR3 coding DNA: TGTGCCAGCAGCTGGCCCGGTGGGGGCAGGACTGAAGCTTTCTTT. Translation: CASSWPGGGRTEAFF.

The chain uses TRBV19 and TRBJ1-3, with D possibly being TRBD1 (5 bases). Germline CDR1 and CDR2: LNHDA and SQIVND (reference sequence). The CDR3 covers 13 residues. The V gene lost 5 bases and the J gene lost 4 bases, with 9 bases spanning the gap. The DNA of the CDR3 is TGTGCCAGTAGTCGGACAAACGGAAACACCATATATTTT. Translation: CASSRTNGNTIYF. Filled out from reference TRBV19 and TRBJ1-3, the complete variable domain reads DGGITQSPKYLFRKEGQNVTLSCEQNLNHDAMYWYRQDPGQGLRLIYYSQIVNDFQKGDIAEGYSVSREKKESFPLTVTSAQKNPTAFYLCASSRTNGNTIYFGEGSWLTVV.

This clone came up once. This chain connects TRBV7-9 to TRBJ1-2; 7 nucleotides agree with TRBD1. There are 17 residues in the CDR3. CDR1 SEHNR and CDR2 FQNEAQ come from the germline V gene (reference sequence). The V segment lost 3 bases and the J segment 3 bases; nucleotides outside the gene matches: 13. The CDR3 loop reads CASSFLRRTGSDYGYTF. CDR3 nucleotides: TGTGCCAGCAGCTTTTTACGTCGGACAGGTAGTGACTATGGCTACACCTTC.

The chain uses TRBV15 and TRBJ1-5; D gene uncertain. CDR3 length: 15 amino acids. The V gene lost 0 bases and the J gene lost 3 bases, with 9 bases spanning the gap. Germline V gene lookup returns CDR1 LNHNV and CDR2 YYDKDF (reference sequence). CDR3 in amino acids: CATSRDVETNQPQHF. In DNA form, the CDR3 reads TGTGCCACCAGCAGAGATGTGGAGACCAATCAGCCCCAGCATTTT.

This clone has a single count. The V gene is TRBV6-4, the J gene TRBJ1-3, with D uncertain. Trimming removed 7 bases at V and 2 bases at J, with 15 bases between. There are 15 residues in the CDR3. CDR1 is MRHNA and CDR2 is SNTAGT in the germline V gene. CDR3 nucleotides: TGTGCCAGCACTCAACTGCCCCTTACTGGAAACACCATATATTTT. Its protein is CASTQLPLTGNTIYF.

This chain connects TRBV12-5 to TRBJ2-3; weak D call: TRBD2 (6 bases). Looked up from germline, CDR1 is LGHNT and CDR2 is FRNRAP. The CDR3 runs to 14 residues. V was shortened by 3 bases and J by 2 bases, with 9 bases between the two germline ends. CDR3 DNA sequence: TGTGCTAGTGGTTTTAGCGGAGCCACAGATACGCAGTATTTT. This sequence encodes CASGFSGATDTQYF.

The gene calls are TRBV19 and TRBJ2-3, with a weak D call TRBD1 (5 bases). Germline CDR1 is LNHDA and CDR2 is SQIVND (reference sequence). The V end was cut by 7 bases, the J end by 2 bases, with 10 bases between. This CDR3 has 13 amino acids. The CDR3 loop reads CASTQGHTDTQYF. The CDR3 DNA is TGTGCCAGTACCCAGGGCCACACAGATACGCAGTATTTT. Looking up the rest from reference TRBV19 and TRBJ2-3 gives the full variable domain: DGGITQSPKYLFRKEGQNVTLSCEQNLNHDAMYWYRQDPGQGLRLIYYSQIVNDFQKGDIAEGYSVSREKKESFPLTVTSAQKNPTAFYLCASTQGHTDTQYFGPGTRLTVL.

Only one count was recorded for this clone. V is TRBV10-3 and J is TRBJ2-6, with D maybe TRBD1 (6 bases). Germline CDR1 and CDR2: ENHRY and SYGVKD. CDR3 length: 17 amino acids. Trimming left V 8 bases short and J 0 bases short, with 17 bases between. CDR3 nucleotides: TGTGCCATCGGAAACAGGGTTGGGTCCTCTGGGGCCAACGTCCTGACTTTC. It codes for CAIGNRVGSSGANVLTF.